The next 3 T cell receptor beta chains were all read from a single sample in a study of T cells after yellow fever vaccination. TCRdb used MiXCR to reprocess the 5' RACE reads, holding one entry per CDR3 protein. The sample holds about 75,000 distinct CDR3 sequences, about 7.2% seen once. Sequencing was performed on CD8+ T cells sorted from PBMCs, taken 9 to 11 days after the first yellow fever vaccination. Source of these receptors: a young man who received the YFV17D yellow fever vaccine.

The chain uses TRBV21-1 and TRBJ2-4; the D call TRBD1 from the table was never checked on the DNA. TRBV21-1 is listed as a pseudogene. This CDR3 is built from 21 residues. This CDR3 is CASSNGISGLGGCPTKNIQYF. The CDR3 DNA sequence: TGTGCCAGCAGCAACGGCATCTCAGGTTTAGGCGGGTGTCCAACCAAAAACATTCAGTACTTC.

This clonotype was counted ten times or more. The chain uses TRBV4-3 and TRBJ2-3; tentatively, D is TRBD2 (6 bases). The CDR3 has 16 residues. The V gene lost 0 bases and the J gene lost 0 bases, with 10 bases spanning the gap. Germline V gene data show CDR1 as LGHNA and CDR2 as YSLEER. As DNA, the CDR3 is TGCGCCAGCAGCCAAGATACGGGGGACAGCACAGATACGCAGTATTTT. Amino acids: CASSQDTGDSTDTQYF.

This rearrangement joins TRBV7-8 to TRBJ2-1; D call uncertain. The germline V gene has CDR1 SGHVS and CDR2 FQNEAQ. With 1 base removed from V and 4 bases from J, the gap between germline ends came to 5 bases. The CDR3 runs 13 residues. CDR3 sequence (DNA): TGTGCCAGCAGCTTAGTCACGTACAATGAGCAGTTCTTC. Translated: CASSLVTYNEQFF.